The 2 T cell receptor beta chains given below trace back to one sample, sequenced in a study of post-analysis software for immune sequencing data. Findings and limits, study-wide: In patients, TRBV5-6, TRBV5-1 and TRBV20-1 belonged to five or six TRBV segments found more frequently than in controls.

Unique molecular identifiers were built into the TCR beta cDNA libraries. TCRdb re-called the PCR reads with MiXCR, one entry per CDR3 protein. Of around 180,000 distinct CDR3 sequences detected, about 29% appear once; the ten largest clones hold roughly 1.6%. These TCRs' antigens remain unknown. The sample comprised blood. These TCRs come from a girl under 18 with multiple sclerosis.

V gene TRBV6-6 combines with J gene TRBJ1-1, with TRBD1 identical over 8 bases. V shed 8 bases, J shed 1 base, and the junction held 9 bases outside the gene matches. CDR3 length equals 15 residues. The germline V gene has CDR1 MNHNY and CDR2 SVGAGI (reference sequence). The CDR3 loop reads CASGRDRGRNTEAFF. CDR3 in DNA: TGTGCCAGCGGTCGCGACAGGGGCCGGAACACTGAAGCTTTCTTT.

This clonotype was observed a few times. This sequence joins TRBV14 and TRBJ2-3; 10 nucleotides match TRBD2. With 5 bases clipped from V and 2 bases from J, the junction kept 10 bases outside the gene matches. The CDR3 is 17 amino acids. Per germline, CDR1 SGHDN and CDR2 FVKESK. CDR3 DNA: TGTGCCAGCAGCGAAGCGCGTCTAGCGGGAGCCACAGATACGCAGTATTTT. It yields the protein CASSEARLAGATDTQYF.